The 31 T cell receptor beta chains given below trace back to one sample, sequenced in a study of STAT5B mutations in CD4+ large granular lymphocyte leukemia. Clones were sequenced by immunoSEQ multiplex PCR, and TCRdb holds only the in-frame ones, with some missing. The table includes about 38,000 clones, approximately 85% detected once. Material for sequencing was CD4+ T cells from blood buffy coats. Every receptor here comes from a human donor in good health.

The CDR3 DNA is TGTGCCAGCAGCCAGTTCGGACGGACGTCCTACAATGAGCAGTTCTTC. It translates to CASSQFGRTSYNEQFF. This chain connects TRBV4-2 to TRBJ2-1; no definite D call. In germline, CDR1 is LGHNA, CDR2 YNFKEQ. V gave up 3 bases and J gave up 1 base, with 13 bases separating them. This CDR3 is built from 16 residues.

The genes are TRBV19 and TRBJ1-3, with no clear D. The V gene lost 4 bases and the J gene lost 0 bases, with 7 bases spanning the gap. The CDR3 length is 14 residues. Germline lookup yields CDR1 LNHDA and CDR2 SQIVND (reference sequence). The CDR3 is CASSTGVSGNTIYF. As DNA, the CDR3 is TGTGCCAGTAGTACGGGAGTCTCTGGAAACACCATATATTTT.

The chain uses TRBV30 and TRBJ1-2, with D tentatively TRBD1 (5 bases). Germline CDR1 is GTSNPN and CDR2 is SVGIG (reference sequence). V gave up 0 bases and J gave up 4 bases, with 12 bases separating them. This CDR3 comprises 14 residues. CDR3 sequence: CAWSVGFQGYGYTF. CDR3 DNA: TGTGCCTGGAGTGTTGGATTTCAGGGCTATGGCTACACCTTC.

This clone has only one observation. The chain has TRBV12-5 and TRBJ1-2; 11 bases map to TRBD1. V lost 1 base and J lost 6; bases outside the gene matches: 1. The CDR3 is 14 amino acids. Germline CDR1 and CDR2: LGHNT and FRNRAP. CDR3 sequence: CASGLGTGGNGYTF. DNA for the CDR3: TGTGCTAGTGGTTTGGGGACAGGGGGCAATGGCTACACCTTC.

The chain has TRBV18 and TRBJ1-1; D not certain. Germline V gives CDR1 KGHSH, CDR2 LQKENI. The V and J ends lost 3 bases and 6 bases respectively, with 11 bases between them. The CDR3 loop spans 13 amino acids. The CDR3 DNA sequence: TGTGCCAGCTCACCGGACGCCAGCTCTGAAGCTTTCTTT. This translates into CASSPDASSEAFF.

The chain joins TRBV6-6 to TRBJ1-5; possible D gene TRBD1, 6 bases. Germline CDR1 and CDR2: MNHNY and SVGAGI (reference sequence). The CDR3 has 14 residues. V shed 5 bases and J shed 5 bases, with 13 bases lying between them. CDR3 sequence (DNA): TGTGCCAGCAGTGGCGGGACATATGATCAGCCCCAGCATTTT. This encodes CASSGGTYDQPQHF.

CDR3 in amino acids: CASSQGDQGRGQPQHF. The CDR3 region has the DNA TGTGCCAGCAGCCAAGGGGATCAGGGGAGAGGTCAGCCCCAGCATTTT. The rearrangement uses TRBV4-2 and TRBJ1-5; TRBD1 might be the D (6 bases). The ends were cut back, 1 base at V and 6 bases at J, with 16 bases in the middle. The CDR3 loop spans 16 amino acids. In germline, CDR1 is LGHNA, CDR2 YNFKEQ.

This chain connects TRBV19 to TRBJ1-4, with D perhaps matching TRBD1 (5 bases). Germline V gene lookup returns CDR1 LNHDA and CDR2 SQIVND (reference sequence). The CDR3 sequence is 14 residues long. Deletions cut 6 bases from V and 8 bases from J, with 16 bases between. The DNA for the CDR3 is TGTGCCAGTAGATTTACAGGCCTGGACGAAAAACTGTTTTTT. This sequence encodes CASRFTGLDEKLFF.

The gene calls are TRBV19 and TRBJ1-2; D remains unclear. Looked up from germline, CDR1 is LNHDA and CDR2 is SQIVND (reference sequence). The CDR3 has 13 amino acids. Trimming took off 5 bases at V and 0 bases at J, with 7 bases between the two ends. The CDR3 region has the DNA TGTGCCAGTAGTGTCCAATCTAACTATGGCTACACCTTC. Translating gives CASSVQSNYGYTF.

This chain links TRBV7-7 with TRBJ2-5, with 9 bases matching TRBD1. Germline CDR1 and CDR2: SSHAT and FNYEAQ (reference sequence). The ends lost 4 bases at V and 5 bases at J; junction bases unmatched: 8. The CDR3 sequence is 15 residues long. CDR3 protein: CASSSGTGLGETQYF. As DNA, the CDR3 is TGTGCCAGCAGCTCTGGGACAGGGTTAGGGGAGACCCAGTACTTC.

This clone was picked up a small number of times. DNA for the CDR3: TGCGCCAGCAGCTTGGCGGATCCAAGGGCAGATACGCAGTATTTT. It specifies CASSLADPRADTQYF. This chain joins TRBV5-1 and TRBJ2-3, with no clear D. The CDR3 totals 15 residues. Germline CDR1 reads SGHRS; CDR2 reads YFSETQ. V was pared by 0 bases and J by 4 bases, with 12 bases between. Full variable domain (outside the CDR3, taken from reference TRBV5-1 and TRBJ2-3): KAGVTQTPRYLIKTRGQQVTLSCSPISGHRSVSWYQQTPGQGLQFLFEYFSETQRNKGNFPGRFSGRQFSNSRSEMNVSTLELGDSALYLCASSLADPRADTQYFGPGTRLTVL.

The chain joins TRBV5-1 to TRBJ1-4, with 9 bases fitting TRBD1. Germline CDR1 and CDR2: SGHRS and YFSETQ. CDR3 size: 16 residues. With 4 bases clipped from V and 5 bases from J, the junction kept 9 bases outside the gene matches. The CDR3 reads CASSPGTGRGNEKLFF. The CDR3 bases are TGCGCCAGCAGCCCTGGGACAGGGCGGGGGAATGAAAAACTGTTTTTT. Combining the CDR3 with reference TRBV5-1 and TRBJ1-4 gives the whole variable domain KAGVTQTPRYLIKTRGQQVTLSCSPISGHRSVSWYQQTPGQGLQFLFEYFSETQRNKGNFPGRFSGRQFSNSRSEMNVSTLELGDSALYLCASSPGTGRGNEKLFFGSGTQLSVL.

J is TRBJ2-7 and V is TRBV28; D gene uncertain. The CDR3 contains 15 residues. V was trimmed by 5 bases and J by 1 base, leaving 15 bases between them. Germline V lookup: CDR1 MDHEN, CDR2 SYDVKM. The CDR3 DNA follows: TGTGCCAGCAGTAAAATAGGACGCGCTTCCTACGAGCAGTACTTC. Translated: CASSKIGRASYEQYF.

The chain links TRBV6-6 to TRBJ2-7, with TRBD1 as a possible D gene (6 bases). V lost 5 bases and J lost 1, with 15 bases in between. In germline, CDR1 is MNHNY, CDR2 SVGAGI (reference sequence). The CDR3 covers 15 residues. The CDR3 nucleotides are TGTGCCAGCAGTGGACGGGACACCGGATCCTACGAGCAGTACTTC. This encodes CASSGRDTGSYEQYF.

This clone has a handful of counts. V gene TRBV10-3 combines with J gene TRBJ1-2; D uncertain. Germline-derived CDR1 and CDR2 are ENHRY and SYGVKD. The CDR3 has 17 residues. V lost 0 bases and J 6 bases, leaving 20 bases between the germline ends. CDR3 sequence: CAISESSLTLRGDGYTF. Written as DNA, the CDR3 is TGTGCCATCAGTGAGTCATCTTTAACTCTCCGGGGAGATGGCTACACCTTC.

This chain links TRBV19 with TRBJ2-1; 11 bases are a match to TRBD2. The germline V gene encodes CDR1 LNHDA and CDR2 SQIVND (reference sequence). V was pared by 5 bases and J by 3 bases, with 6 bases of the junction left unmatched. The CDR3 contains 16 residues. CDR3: CASSFSGTSGYNEQFF. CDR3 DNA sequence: TGTGCCAGTAGTTTCTCCGGGACTAGCGGCTACAATGAGCAGTTCTTC.

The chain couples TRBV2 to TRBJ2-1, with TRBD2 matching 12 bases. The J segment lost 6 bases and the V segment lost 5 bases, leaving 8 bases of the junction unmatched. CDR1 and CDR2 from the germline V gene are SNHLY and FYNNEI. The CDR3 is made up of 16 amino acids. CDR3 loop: CASSLELAGGGNEQFF. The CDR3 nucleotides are TGTGCCAGCAGTCTAGAACTAGCGGGGGGTGGCAATGAGCAGTTCTTC.

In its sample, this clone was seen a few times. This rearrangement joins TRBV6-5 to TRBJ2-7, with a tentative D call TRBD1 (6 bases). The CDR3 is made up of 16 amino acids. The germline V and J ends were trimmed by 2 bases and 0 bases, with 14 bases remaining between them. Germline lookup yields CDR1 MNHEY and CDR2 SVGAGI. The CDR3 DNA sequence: TGTGCCAGCAGTTACGGGGGCACCGGCGGCTCCTACGAGCAGTACTTC. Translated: CASSYGGTGGSYEQYF.

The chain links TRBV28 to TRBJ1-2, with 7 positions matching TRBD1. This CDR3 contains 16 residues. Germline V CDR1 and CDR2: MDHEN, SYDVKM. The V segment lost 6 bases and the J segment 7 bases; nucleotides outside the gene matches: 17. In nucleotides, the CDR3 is TGTGCCAGCAGATTACCTCAGGGGGGGAGTTCTAGTGGCTACACCTTC. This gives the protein CASRLPQGGSSSGYTF.

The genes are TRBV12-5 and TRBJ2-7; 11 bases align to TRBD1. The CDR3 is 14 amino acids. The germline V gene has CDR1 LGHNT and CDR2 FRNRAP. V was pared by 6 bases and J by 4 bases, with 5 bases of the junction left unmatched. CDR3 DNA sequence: TGTGCTAGTGGCTCCGGGACAGGGGGGTACGAGCAGTACTTC. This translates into CASGSGTGGYEQYF.

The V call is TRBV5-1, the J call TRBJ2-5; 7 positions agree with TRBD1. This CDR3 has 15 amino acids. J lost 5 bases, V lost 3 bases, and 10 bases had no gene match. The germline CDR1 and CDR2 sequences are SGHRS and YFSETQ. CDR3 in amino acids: CASSYRTGEGETQYF. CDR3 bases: TGCGCCAGCAGCTACCGGACAGGAGAAGGGGAGACCCAGTACTTC.

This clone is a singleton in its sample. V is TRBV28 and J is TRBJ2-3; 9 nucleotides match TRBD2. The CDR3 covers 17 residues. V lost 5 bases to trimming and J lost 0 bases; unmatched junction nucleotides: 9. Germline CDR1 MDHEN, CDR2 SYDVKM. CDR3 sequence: CASSPGWTSASTDTQYF. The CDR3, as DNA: TGTGCCAGCAGTCCCGGCTGGACTAGCGCTAGCACAGATACGCAGTATTTT.

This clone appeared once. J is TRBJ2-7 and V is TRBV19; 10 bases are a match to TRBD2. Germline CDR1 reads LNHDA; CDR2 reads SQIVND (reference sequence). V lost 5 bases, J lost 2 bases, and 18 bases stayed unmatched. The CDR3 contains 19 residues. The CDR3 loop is CASSAWGTSVVGGTYEQYF. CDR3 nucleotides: TGTGCCAGTAGTGCCTGGGGGACTAGCGTCGTAGGTGGAACCTACGAGCAGTACTTC.

CDR3 nucleotide sequence: TGCGCCAGCAGTCTGTGGGGAGGTGAAGATGGCTACACCTTC. Translated: CASSLWGGEDGYTF. The V and J genes are TRBV5-1 and TRBJ1-2; D call uncertain. Germline-derived CDR1 and CDR2 are SGHRS and YFSETQ. The germline V and J ends were trimmed by 5 bases and 6 bases, with 17 bases remaining between them. The CDR3 runs 14 residues. The whole variable domain, remainder taken from reference TRBV5-1 and TRBJ1-2, is KAGVTQTPRYLIKTRGQQVTLSCSPISGHRSVSWYQQTPGQGLQFLFEYFSETQRNKGNFPGRFSGRQFSNSRSEMNVSTLELGDSALYLCASSLWGGEDGYTFGSGTRLTVV.

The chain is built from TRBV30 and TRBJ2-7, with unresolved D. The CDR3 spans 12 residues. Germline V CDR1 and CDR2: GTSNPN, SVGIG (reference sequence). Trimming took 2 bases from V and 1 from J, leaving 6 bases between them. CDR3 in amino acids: CAWSLGSYEQYF. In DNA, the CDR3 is TGTGCCTGGAGTTTAGGGTCCTACGAGCAGTACTTC.

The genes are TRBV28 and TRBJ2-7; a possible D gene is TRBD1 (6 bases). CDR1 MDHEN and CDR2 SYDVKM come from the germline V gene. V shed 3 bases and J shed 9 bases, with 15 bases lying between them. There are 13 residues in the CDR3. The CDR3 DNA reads TGTGCCAGCAGTTTGATTGGCTTCAGGGGGCAGTACTTC. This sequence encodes CASSLIGFRGQYF.

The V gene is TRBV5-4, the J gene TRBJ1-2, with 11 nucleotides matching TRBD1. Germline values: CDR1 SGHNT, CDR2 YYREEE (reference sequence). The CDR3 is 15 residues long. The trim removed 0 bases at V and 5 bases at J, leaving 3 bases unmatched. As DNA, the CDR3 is TGTGCCAGCAGCTTGGGTGGACAGGGGGCATATGGCTACACCTTC. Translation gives CASSLGGQGAYGYTF.

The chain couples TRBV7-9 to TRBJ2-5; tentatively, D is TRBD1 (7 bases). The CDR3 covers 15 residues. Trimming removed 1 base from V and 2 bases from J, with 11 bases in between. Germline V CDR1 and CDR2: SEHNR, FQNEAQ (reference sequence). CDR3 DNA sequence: TGTGCCAGCAGCTTAGGCGGGACAGTTCAAGAGACCCAGTACTTC. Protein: CASSLGGTVQETQYF. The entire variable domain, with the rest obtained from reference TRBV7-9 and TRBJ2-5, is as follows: DTGVSQNPRHKITKRGQNVTFRCDPISEHNRLYWYRQTLGQGPEFLTYFQNEAQLEKSRLLSDRFSAERPKGSFSTLEIQRTEQGDSAMYLCASSLGGTVQETQYFGPGTRLLVL.

This CDR3 reads CASSPGQGSLLGGGYTF. CDR3 DNA: TGCGCCAGCAGCCCCGGACAGGGTTCCCTCCTGGGGGGCGGCTACACCTTC. This sequence joins TRBV5-1 and TRBJ1-2; 8 bases are shared with TRBD1. CDR1 and CDR2 (germline): SGHRS, YFSETQ. J lost 8 bases, V lost 4 bases, and 19 bases had no gene match. The CDR3 extends over 17 amino acids.

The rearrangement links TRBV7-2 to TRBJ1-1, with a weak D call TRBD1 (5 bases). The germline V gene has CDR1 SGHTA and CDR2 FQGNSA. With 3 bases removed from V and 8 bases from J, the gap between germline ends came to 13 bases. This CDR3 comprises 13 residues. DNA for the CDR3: TGTGCCAGCAGCTTCAGGGTTTTCCAAGAAGCTTTCTTT. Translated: CASSFRVFQEAFF.

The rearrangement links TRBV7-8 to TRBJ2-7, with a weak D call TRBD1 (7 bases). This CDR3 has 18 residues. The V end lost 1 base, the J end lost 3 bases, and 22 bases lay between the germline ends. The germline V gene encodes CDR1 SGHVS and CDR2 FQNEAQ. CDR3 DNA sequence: TGTGCCAGCAGCTTAGGGCGGCAGGGGGGACCCCTAATCTACGAGCAGTACTTC. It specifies CASSLGRQGGPLIYEQYF.